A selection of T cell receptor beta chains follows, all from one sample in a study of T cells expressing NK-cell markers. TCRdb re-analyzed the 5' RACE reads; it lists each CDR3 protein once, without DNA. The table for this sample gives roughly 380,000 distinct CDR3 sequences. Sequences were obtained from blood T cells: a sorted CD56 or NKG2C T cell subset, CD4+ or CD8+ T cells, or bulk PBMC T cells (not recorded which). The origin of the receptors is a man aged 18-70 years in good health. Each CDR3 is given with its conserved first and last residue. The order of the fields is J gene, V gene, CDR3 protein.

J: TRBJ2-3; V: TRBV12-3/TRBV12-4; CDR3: CASSLRGTYTDTQYF
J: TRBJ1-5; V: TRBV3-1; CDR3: CASSQNPRTGGRNQPQHF
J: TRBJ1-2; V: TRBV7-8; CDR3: CASSLFESGTALGGYTF
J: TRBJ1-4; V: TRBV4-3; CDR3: CASRRQGGGNEKLFF
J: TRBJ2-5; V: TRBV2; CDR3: CARRILALETQYF
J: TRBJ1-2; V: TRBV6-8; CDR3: CASNRPWGHNYGYTF
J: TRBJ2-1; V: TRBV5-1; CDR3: CASSWSGVFGDEQFF
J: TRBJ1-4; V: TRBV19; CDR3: CASSIRGRVEKLFF
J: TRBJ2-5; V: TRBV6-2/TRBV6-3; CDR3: CASSYWERELPRAETQYF
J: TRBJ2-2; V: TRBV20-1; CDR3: CSARQGDRGLIGELFF
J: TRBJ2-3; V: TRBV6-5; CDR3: CASSYEVLTDTQYF
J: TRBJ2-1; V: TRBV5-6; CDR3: CASSPHTGGFNNEQFF
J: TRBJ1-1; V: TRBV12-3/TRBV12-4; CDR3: CATLRGENTEAFF
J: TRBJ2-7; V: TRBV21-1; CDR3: CASSKGGDRLSYEQYF
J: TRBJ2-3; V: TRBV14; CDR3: CASRASGGPTDTQYF
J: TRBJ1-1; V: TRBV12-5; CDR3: CASAPQGRWGAFF
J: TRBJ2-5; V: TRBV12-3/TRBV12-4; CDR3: CASAALDRGRGQETQYF
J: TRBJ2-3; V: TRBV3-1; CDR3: CASSQDPRTGGTDTQYF
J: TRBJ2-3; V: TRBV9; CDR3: CASSGGGATTQYF
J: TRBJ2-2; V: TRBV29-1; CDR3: CSVEASKTSGTGELFF
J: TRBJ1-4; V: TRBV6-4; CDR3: CANGGGKILGGAGEKLFF
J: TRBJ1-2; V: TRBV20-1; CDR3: CSARDDRAANYGYTF
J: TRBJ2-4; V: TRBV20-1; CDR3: CSAREPGVEDKNIQYF
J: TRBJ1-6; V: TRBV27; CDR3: CASSLVASNSPLHF
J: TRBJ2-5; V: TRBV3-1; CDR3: CASSRRTNQETQYF
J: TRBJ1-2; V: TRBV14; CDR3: CASSQGTFYGYTF
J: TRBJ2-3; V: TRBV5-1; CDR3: CASSLGLWGRADTQYF
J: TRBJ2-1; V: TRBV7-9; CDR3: CASSLSLQGAPNEQFF
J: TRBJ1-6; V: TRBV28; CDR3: CASSLIRGLSPLHF
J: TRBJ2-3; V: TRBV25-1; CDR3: CASSPSGAGDTQYF
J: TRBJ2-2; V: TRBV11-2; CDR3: CASSSGQFANTGELFF
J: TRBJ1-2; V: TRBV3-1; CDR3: CASSRQRFGVWGYTF
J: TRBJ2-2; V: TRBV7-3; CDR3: CASSLRGKGRQANTGELFF
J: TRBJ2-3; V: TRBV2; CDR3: CASSDIGWSSKGTDTQYF
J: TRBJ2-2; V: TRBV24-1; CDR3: CATGKNTGELFF
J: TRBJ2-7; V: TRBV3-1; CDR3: CASSLAGVYNEQYF
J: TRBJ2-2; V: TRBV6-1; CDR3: CASVWPGNTGELFF
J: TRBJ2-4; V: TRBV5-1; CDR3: CASSLQGGKNIQYF
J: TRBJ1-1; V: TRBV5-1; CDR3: CASSLDSLNTEAFF
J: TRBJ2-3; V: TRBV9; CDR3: CASSVDHGEMPQYF
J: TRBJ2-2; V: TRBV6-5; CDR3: CASSSDGPNTGELFF
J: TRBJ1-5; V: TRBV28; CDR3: CASSTIGQGNQPQHF
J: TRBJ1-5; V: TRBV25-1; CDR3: CASSEDYQPQHF
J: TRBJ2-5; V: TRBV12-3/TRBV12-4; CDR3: CASRRTNQETQYF
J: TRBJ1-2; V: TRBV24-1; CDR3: CATSDKDSYGYTF